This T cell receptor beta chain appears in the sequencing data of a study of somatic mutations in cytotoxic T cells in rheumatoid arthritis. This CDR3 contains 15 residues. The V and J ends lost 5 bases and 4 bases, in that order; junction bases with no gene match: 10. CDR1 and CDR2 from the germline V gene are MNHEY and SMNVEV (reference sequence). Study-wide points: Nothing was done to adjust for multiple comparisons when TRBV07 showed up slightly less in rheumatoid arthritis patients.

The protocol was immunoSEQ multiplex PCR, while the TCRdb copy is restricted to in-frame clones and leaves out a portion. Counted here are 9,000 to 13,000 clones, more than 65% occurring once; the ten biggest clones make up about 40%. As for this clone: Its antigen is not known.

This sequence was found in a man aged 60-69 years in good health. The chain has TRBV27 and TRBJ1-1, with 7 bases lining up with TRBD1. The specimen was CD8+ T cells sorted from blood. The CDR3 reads CASSTTGLFTTEAFF. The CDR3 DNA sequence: TGTGCCAGCAGTACGACAGGGCTATTTACCACTGAAGCTTTCTTT.